Listed here are 3 T cell receptor beta chains from one sample, sequenced in a study of blood T cell repertoires in COVID-19. Here immunoSEQ multiplex PCR was the method, and the copy in TCRdb shows in-frame clones only, minus some. The sample has roughly 40,000 clones, 79% seen once; the top ten hold roughly 30%. Sequenced material: peripheral blood. Receptors were obtained from a woman of 80 years or more with acute or convalescent COVID-19.

The chain recombines TRBV12-3 or TRBV12-4 with TRBJ2-5; no reliable D call. V was trimmed by 3 bases and J by 4 bases, leaving 6 bases between them. The CDR3 contains 12 residues. This CDR3 reads CASSFSTETQYF. As DNA, the CDR3 is TGTGCCAGCAGTTTTAGTACAGAGACCCAGTACTTC.

The chain is built from TRBV24-1 and TRBJ2-1, with 7 nucleotides matching TRBD1. The V and J ends lost 5 bases and 7 bases, in that order; junction bases with no gene match: 13. CDR1 KGHDR and CDR2 SFDVKD come from the germline V gene. The CDR3 runs 16 residues. This CDR3 is CATSGGRTDRPNEQFF. CDR3 sequence (DNA): TGTGCCACCAGTGGCGGCAGGACGGACAGGCCGAATGAGCAGTTCTTC.

This chain uses TRBV2 with TRBJ1-5; possibly TRBD1 for D (5 bases). CDR1 is SNHLY and CDR2 is FYNNEI in the germline V gene. Trimming removed 5 bases from V and 7 bases from J, with 12 bases in between. CDR3 length equals 13 residues. CDR3 sequence (DNA): TGTGCCAGCAGTTTGGGGACTAACCAGCCCCAGCATTTT. Translated, it gives CASSLGTNQPQHF.